What follows describes a single TCR beta chain. What this receptor recognizes is not known. Base-call qualities are not available, and no considerably larger clone is one nucleotide away. This record comes from a study of cytomegalovirus exposure and HLA in healthy donors (dated by TCRdb to the late 2010s). About the study as a whole: An earlier analysis of 587 of the donors reported approximately 280 Gb of sequence data and 117 million unique TCR beta sequences obtained from roughly 170 million T cells. HLA typing covered class I and class II loci at four-digit resolution. The study aimed to test whether signatures of past pathogen exposure could be identified by cataloging public T cell receptors. In a later genetic analysis, genome-wide SNP genotypes for about three fifths of the 666 donors were used, and that subset was treated as a discovery cohort. To predict cytomegalovirus infection status, the study brought together high-throughput TCR immunosequencing, statistical association of individual TCRs with disease status, and machine learning. The later analysis used no new phenotypic data to find candidate immune exposures, relying instead on TCR beta sequences and their occurrence across donors. Because of strong linkage in the cohort, roughly five DR-DQ haplotypes were treated as single units for association and clustering. Typing coverage differed by locus: A, B, C, DRB1 and DQB1 were typed in about 620-640 donors, DQA1 in approximately 520, DPA1 in some 600, and DPB1 in roughly 470. Using immunosequencing, the study profiled T cell repertoires from 550 to 750 subjects and related those repertoires to cytomegalovirus serostatus. Along with the roughly 670-subject first cohort, a separate validation cohort of over a hundred different subjects was used. About 300 gigabases of sequencing data and some 85 million unique TCR sequences were included in an early release covering roughly 700 HLA-typed donors. A later analysis re-examined previously published TCR beta repertoires from more than 600 donors and added high-resolution HLA genotyping to investigate patterns of TCR occurrence. The genetic ancestry cluster associated with self-reported Caucasian donors included 81% of the 350 to 500 genotyped donors. Alongside the repertoire data, information on donor age, sex, ethnicity and CMV serostatus was compiled. Every repertoire in the discovery cohort had been generated on one and the same sequencing platform. Across 398 genotyped donors of the cohort, an average of 235,054 unique TCR beta nucleotide sequences per donor were sequenced, and approximately 17% of those sequences were non-productive. To decide whether each TCR beta V gene segment behaved as functional or pseudogenic, an earlier analysis of nearly 600 of the donors relied on high-throughput TCR beta sequencing.

Overall results and qualifications from the work: In a later analysis, the rate of TCR association differed among HLA loci, with DRB1 alleles having the most associated TCRs and HLA-C alleles having the fewest. In vitro tests confirmed that a few of the cytomegalovirus-associated TCR beta chains recognize cytomegalovirus antigens. In the study, roughly 160 TCR beta chains were listed as associated with cytomegalovirus. Correlated functional status among segregating V segments might be attributable to linkage disequilibrium, but an unknown experimental factor could not be ruled out. Because HLA typing was missing for some donors at each locus, association tests included only the typed subset. This cohort had only TCR beta chains sequenced, and the lack of alpha or paired-chain data limited which features could be detected. Over 15 rarely observed V segments, including chromosome 9 orphons, were excluded from the earlier analysis of almost 600 of the donors because counts were too low. According to a later genetic analysis, donors in an Asian-associated ancestry cluster had fewer N-insertions in productive TCRs than the roughly 670-donor mean. Most TCR sequences were observed very rarely across donors, whereas some public TCRs were present in many individuals. Roughly uniform sequencing depth across donors was assumed in presence/absence analyses, although this assumption may not hold. The classifier was reported to diagnose cytomegalovirus status with high specificity and sensitivity in both the original and validation cohorts. In a later analysis, several top co-occurrence clusters were reported to appear linked to parvovirus B19, influenza, CMV and Epstein-Barr virus. Compared with equally common non-associated chains, HLA-associated TCR beta chains in a later analysis were more clonally expanded and had lower generation probabilities. In an earlier analysis of more than 500 of the donors, most TCR beta V segments appeared in productive rearrangements about 87% or about 30% of the time, broadly matching IMGT annotations. In a later analysis, most CMV-associated TCR beta chains were found to appear HLA-restricted, with HLA associations seemingly driven largely by CMV exposure. Some IMGT-functional V segments, including TRBV6-2 and TRBV6-3, could not be distinguished by the 87-base-pair reads and were therefore excluded. A cluster of highly shared sequence variants was judged likely to represent a technical artifact of the sequencing pipeline. A further reported finding was that TCR beta sequences accurately predicted the HLA-A and HLA-B alleles for most subjects in the first cohort. An association between a missense DCLRE1C variant and V-gene and J-gene trimming of TCR beta chains was found in a later genetic analysis and replicated in an independent cohort. For the cohort, immune exposure information was limited to CMV serostatus. When HLA alleles, especially DR and DQ, strongly co-occurred, attributing TCR associations to individual alleles was difficult. The authors suggested that the approach could potentially be generalized to other disease states and immunological phenotypes. In a later analysis, some 17,000 TCR beta sequences were associated with specific HLA alleles at a false discovery rate of 0.05.

V drops 3 bases and J drops 4 bases, leaving 15 bases in between. Including cysteine and phenylalanine, the CDR3 has 15 amino acids. The DNA shown is the 45-base CDR3, in frame from base 1. CDR1 and CDR2 are drawn from the germline V gene: WSHSY, SAAADI. The cohort comprised 550 to 700 healthy bone marrow donors. At the time of sampling, all cohort members were nominally healthy, though unrecorded immune exposures were likely present. The donor tested CMV seronegative and was one of the 352 seronegative cohort members. Every donor gave a peripheral blood sample, and the peripheral blood mononuclear cells from that sample were used for TCR beta sequencing. The Qiagen DNeasy Blood Extraction Kit was used to extract genomic DNA from the blood cell samples. The protocol used for the library was the immunoSEQ multiplex PCR assay. The multiplex PCR relied on a mix of 60 forward primers for TCR Vbeta segments and 13 reverse primers for TCR Jbeta segments. A multiplex PCR assay on genomic DNA amplified the CDR3 region of rearranged TCR beta genes. On the Illumina HiSeq System, the amplified TCR beta libraries were sequenced as 87-base-pair reads. As for how the authors treated the data: A later analysis counted around 72 million unique TCR beta chains across the roughly 700 repertoires, and some 11 million of these chains were shared by at least two donors. A nearest-neighbor algorithm error-corrected the raw reads and collapsed the reads into unique sequences, merging closely related sequences to remove PCR and sequencing errors. To assign V, D and J gene segments, CDR3 sequences were aligned to IMGT reference sequences. Each retained sequence needed at least a six-nucleotide match to both a V gene segment and a J gene segment. Rearrangements were classified as productive when the CDR3 lacked stop codons and remained in frame with V and J, and all other rearrangements were classified as non-productive. Following IMGT convention, CDR3 was defined as the stretch from the second conserved V-encoded cysteine to the conserved J-encoded phenylalanine. The earlier analysis of about 640 of the donors excluded any sequence lacking an unambiguous match to a single V gene segment. In an earlier analysis of 450 to 750 of the donors, a V segment was called functional when productive rearrangements were above 56.7%, and segregating when the standard deviation between donors exceeded 5%. To diagnose cytomegalovirus status from the catalog of TCR beta chain sequences, a statistical classification framework was built. In a later analysis, V and J genes were assigned by comparing TCR nucleotide sequences against IMGT/GENE-DB human TR gene sequences. In a later analysis, CDR3 sequences and most-parsimonious VDJ recombination scenarios were assigned using the TCRdist pipeline. In a later analysis, every TCR beta chain was defined by the combination of its CDR3 amino acid sequence and its V-gene family, and reads without a unique V-gene family were dropped. As a way to deal with suspected cross-contamination and a sequencing artifact, a later analysis dropped nearly 600 nucleotide sequences that were highly shared and had low generation probability. In a later analysis, a clonal expansion index was calculated for each public chain from normalized within-repertoire ranks of inferred template counts. In a later analysis, generation probabilities were computed with a VDJ recombination model fitted to out-of-frame rearrangements, and the resulting probabilities were checked against IGoR. Hypergeometric tests were used in a later analysis to score TCR-TCR, TCR-HLA and TCR-CMV co-occurrence, with a repertoire-size bias correction applied to the TCR pairs. In a later analysis, false discovery rates were estimated by permuting HLA or CMV assignments 20 times. A later analysis grouped co-occurring TCRs with DBSCAN, adding TCRdist sequence similarity when clustering within HLA-allele-positive subsets. Repertoires with fewer than 30,000 or more than 120,000 public chains, plus five repertoires with anomalous nucleotide sharing, were excluded from co-occurrence clustering. TCRdb's version of the immuneACCESS table is confined to in-frame rearrangements and falls short of the full clone set. An unresolved V gene accounts for under half of the shortfall where checked; the remainder is of unknown origin. That table is the source of V, J and clone size, and D and trimming were worked out from the DNA. This sample holds 110,000 or so clones; under 85% were observed only once. Clones ranked in the top ten supply roughly 6.1% of the sample.

The sample taken for sequencing was PBMCs. The sequence is built from TRBV10-2 and TRBJ1-1; TRBD1 is a possible D gene, resting on 6 matching bases. This clonotype was sampled from a man between 18 and 35 years old in good health and CMV-seronegative. CDR3 region: CASSDSRGPFTEAFF. The nucleotides read TGCGCCAGCAGTGACTCCAGGGGCCCGTTCACTGAAGCTTTCTTT.